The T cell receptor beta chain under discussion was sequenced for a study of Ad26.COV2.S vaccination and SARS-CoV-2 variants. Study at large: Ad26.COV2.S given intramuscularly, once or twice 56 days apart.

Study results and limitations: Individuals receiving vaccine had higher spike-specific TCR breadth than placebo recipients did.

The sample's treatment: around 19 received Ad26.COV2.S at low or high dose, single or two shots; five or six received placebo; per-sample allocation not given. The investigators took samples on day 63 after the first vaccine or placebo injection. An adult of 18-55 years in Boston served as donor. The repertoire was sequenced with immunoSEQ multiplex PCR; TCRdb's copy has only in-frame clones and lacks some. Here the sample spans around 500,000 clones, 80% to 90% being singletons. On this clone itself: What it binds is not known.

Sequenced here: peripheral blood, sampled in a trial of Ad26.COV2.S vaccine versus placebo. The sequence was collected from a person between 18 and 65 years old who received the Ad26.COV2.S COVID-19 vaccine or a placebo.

Written as DNA, the CDR3 is TGTGCCAGCAGTTTCCCCCTGGGACAGGCTATGAACACTGAAGCTTTCTTT. Amino acids: CASSFPLGQAMNTEAFF. The rearrangement uses TRBV28 and TRBJ1-1; 8 bases map to TRBD1. This CDR3 has 17 amino acids. V shed 3 bases, J shed 0 bases, and the junction held 9 bases outside the gene matches. The germline gives CDR1 MDHEN, CDR2 SYDVKM. Variable domain in full (rest from reference TRBV28 and TRBJ1-1): DVKVTQSSRYLVKRTGEKVFLECVQDMDHENMFWYRQDPGLGLRLIYFSYDVKMKEKGDIPEGYSVSREKKERFSLILESASTNQTSMYLCASSFPLGQAMNTEAFFGQGTRLTVV.